These T cell receptor beta chains were read from a single sample in a study of regulatory T cells in long-lasting Graves disease. TCRdb re-called the multiplex PCR reads through MiXCR, storing one row per CDR3 protein. The sample holds a few hundred thousand distinct CDR3 sequences, roughly a quarter seen once. Material: peripheral blood mononuclear cells (PBMCs), obtained when the disease was refractory, from a patient treated with antithyroid drugs. The receptors were gathered from a female donor with Graves disease. CDR3s leave out the opening cysteine and the closing phenylalanine or tryptophan. Expanded clones are given a class, and other clones once, few, many or no size at all.

v_gene | abundance | len | CDR3aa
TRBV25-1 | many | 13 | ASGDRGAIQETQY
TRBV15 | few | 12 | ATSRVEGAYGYT
TRBV2 | many | 15 | ASSPEGQSLAKNIQY
TRBV25-1 | few | 12 | ASSDLTSGYEQY
TRBV5-5 | few | 11 | ASSLYRAQPQH
TRBV7-2 | once | 12 | ASSRPDPTETQY
TRBV5-1 | . | 13 | ASSFKWGLNTEAF
TRBV20-1 | few | 9 | SADEIEKLF
TRBV7-9 | few | 13 | ASSRAGGWYNEQF
TRBV19 | . | 13 | ASTSQGASNQPQH
TRBV29-1 | few | 13 | SVSPGTSGDNEQF
TRBV5-1 | . | 14 | ASSLVLGATNEKLF
TRBV9 | . | 14 | ASSVAGAQGIYEQY
TRBV2 | many | 10 | ASNGRAGGYT
TRBV12-3/TRBV12-4 | . | 11 | ASSRDSVEKLF
TRBV7-6 | . | 13 | ASSFYSGGTGELF
TRBV6-1 | many | 12 | ASNNQAGDTEAF
TRBV4-3 | . | 15 | ASSQAGLAGGGGTQY
TRBV5-1 | . | 13 | ASSLGHISGNTIY
TRBV20-1 | . | 13 | SARDRMALLETQY
TRBV5-1 | . | 13 | ASSSRLGSNYGYT
TRBV14 | . | 13 | ASSSVPGGLGGYT
TRBV11-2 | many | 11 | ASGRGLQETQY
TRBV7-2 | . | 18 | ASSLAVGVGSGSVAYEQY
TRBV28 | medium-sized | 12 | ASTKRESGYEQY
TRBV20-1 | . | 12 | SAGDRASNQPQH
TRBV19 | few | 12 | ASSIQGGNYGYT
TRBV11-1 | . | 13 | ASTDLGQGSNEQF
TRBV6-2/TRBV6-3 | few | 15 | ASSYSTQGALNYGYT
TRBV29-1 | few | 11 | SVELRSDYGYT
TRBV20-1 | many | 10 | SAWDTIAEAF
TRBV2 | few | 12 | ASSSGTGDTEAF
TRBV5-5 | many | 11 | ASSLEVTRGYT
TRBV15 | . | 11 | ATSRGREGEAF
TRBV7-2 | few | 11 | ASSSTETYEQY
TRBV20-1 | . | 10 | SARGLRVEQY
TRBV29-1 | many | 9 | SVGQNYGYT
TRBV19 | . | 12 | ASSHRVGGNTIY
TRBV20-1 | few | 15 | SARDWQAPSDNQPQH
TRBV4-1 | few | 13 | ASSQNRGVNTEAF
TRBV6-1 | . | 16 | ASLKKTGQKGSTDTQY
TRBV28 | many | 12 | ASSLGDRAYGYT
TRBV12-3/TRBV12-4 | many | 16 | ASSLIASSVYRDYGYT
TRBV29-1 | many | 11 | SLTGRMNTEAF
TRBV6-1 | many | 14 | ASSPTGQGSNQPQH
TRBV2 | few | 14 | TSSVAASSGANVLT
TRBV6-4 | few | 11 | ASSVVGGGPQH
TRBV7-2 | many | 11 | ASSFDSQYGYT
TRBV5-1 | few | 9 | ASYEKETQY
TRBV14 | . | 14 | ASSQAPGRVTYEQY
TRBV20-1 | many | 10 | SASKGAGGYT
TRBV30 | few | 13 | AWSSSGRALETQY
TRBV6-1 | many | 12 | ASSYQGAGQPQH
TRBV7-2 | . | 10 | ASSFPGPGAF
TRBV2 | many | 13 | ASSDLAGGAYEQY